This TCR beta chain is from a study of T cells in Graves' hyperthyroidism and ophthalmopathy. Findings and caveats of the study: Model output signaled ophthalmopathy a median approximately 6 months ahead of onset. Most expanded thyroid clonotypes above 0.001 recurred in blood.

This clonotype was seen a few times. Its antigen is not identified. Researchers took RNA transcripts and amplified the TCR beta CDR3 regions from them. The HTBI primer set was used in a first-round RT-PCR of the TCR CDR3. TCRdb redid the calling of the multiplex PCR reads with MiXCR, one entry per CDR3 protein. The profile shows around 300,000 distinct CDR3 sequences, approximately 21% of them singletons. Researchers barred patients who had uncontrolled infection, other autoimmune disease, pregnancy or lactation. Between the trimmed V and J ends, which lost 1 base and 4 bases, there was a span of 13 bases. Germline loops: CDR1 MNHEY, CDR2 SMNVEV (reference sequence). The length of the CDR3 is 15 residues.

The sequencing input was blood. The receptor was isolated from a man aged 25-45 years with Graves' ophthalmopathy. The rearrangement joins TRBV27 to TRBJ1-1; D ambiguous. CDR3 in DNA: TGTGCCAGCAGTTTATTCCGGGTTCGGGGCACTGAAGCTTTCTTT. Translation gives CASSLFRVRGTEAFF.